This passage covers 6 T cell receptor beta chains from one sample sequenced in a study of T cells in Graves' hyperthyroidism and ophthalmopathy. The source material, RNA transcripts, was used to amplify TCR beta CDR3 regions. The HTBI primer set was used in a first-round RT-PCR of the TCR CDR3. TCRdb independently ran MiXCR on the multiplex PCR reads; one entry per CDR3 protein. The table shows 600,000 to 650,000 distinct CDR3 sequences, with less than 25% occurring only once. Sequencing was carried out using blood. Receptor source: a man aged 30 to 39 with Graves' ophthalmopathy.

The chain has TRBV2 and TRBJ1-4; 9 bases are shared with TRBD1. With 4 bases clipped from V and 6 bases from J, the junction kept 6 bases outside the gene matches. Germline V CDR1 and CDR2: SNHLY, FYNNEI. This CDR3 is built from 15 residues. The CDR3 DNA reads TGTGCCAGCAGTGTTGATCGGACAGGGGATGAAAAACTGTTTTTT. Translating it yields CASSVDRTGDEKLFF. Together with reference TRBV2 and TRBJ1-4, the CDR3 gives the full variable domain: EPEVTQTPSHQVTQMGQEVILRCVPISNHLYFYWYRQILGQKVEFLVSFYNNEISEKSEIFDDQFSVERPDGSNFTLKIRSTKLEDSAMYFCASSVDRTGDEKLFFGSGTQLSVL.

The table lists this clonotype with a few counts. The chain uses TRBV5-4 and TRBJ2-1; a possible D gene is TRBD2 (6 bases). The V end was cut by 9 bases, the J end by 6 bases, with 19 bases between. The CDR3 covers 14 residues. The germline gives CDR1 SGHNT, CDR2 YYREEE (reference sequence). The CDR3 spells CATRLGSGTNEQFF. The CDR3 DNA follows: TGTGCCACCCGCTTGGGTAGCGGAACCAATGAGCAGTTCTTC.

This clonotype appeared many times. This chain joins TRBV12-3 or TRBV12-4 and TRBJ1-1; no definite D call. Trimming left V 2 bases short and J 6 bases short, with 7 bases between. This CDR3 has 12 amino acids. The CDR3 sequence: CASSLSRAEAFF. The CDR3 coding sequence is TGTGCCAGCAGTTTATCCCGGGCTGAAGCTTTCTTT.

This clonotype came up a few times. The V call is TRBV13, the J call TRBJ2-1; 13 nucleotides match TRBD2. Germline loops: CDR1 PRHDT, CDR2 FYEKMQ (reference sequence). V shed 8 bases and J 5 bases; nucleotides not matched to a gene: 15. CDR3 length: 18 residues. The DNA of the CDR3 is TGTGCCAGCGAACTAGCGGGAGGGCCGCTTACCATTGACAATGAGCAGTTCTTC. Residues: CASELAGGPLTIDNEQFF.

This rearrangement joins TRBV9 to TRBJ1-1; no clear D gene. The CDR3 extends over 15 amino acids. The ends were cut back, 0 bases at V and 0 bases at J, with 9 bases in the middle. Germline V lookup: CDR1 SGDLS, CDR2 YYNGEE. The DNA for the CDR3 is TGTGCCAGCAGCGTAGTGGTGACTATGAACACTGAAGCTTTCTTT. Translation: CASSVVVTMNTEAFF. Drawing the rest from reference TRBV9 and TRBJ1-1, the complete variable domain is DSGVTQTPKHLITATGQRVTLRCSPRSGDLSVYWYQQSLDQGLQFLIQYYNGEERAKGNILERFSAQQFPDLHSELNLSSLELGDSALYFCASSVVVTMNTEAFFGQGTRLTVV.

In its sample, this clonotype was seen a few times. V gene TRBV5-1 combines with J gene TRBJ2-7, with 12 bases lining up with TRBD1. CDR3 length: 15 amino acids. Germline assignment: CDR1 SGHRS and CDR2 YFSETQ. The V and J ends lost 3 bases and 6 bases, in that order; junction bases with no gene match: 7. The CDR3 bases are TGCGCCAGCAGCTATACCGGGACAGGGGGCGCCGAGCAGTACTTC. This encodes CASSYTGTGGAEQYF.